These 9 T cell receptor beta chains were all obtained from the same sample, sequenced in a study of T-cell reconstitution after alpha-beta-depleted transplantation in children. A TCRbeta library incorporating unique molecular identifiers was prepared. One entry per CDR3 protein results from TCRdb running MiXCR on the PCR reads. The table records 400,000 to 550,000 distinct CDR3 sequences, roughly a tenth of them present only once. This specimen was PBMCs, taken before TCRalphabeta/CD19-depleted stem cell transplant. The receptors were sampled from a child aged 2 to 9 with inherited bone marrow failure, due to receive a stem cell transplant.

There are many counts of this clonotype. V usage is TRBV4-1 and J usage is TRBJ2-1; a weak D match, TRBD2 (5 bases). CDR3 length: 14 residues. V lost 6 bases and J lost 7, with 16 bases in between. CDR1 is MGHRA and CDR2 is YSYEKL in the germline V gene. This CDR3 is CASRIWDRDNEQFF. The CDR3 coding sequence is TGCGCCAGCAGAATATGGGATCGGGATAATGAGCAGTTCTTC.

This clonotype was counted at least ten times. The V call is TRBV7-9, the J call TRBJ1-1; D is possibly TRBD1 (5 bases). Trimming removed 3 bases at V and 5 bases at J, with 16 bases between. CDR3 size: 15 residues. Germline assignment: CDR1 SEHNR and CDR2 FQNEAQ (reference sequence). CDR3 sequence: CASSFVGGLGTEAFF. CDR3 bases: TGTGCCAGCAGCTTCGTCGGGGGTTTAGGGACTGAAGCTTTCTTT.

There are a few counts of this clonotype. V and J are TRBV24-1 and TRBJ2-2, with 7 bases aligning to TRBD2. This CDR3 region has 21 residues. The J segment lost 2 bases and the V segment lost 1 base, leaving 18 bases of the junction unmatched. The germline V gene has CDR1 KGHDR and CDR2 SFDVKD. The CDR3 region is CATSDFTGDLHLAANTGELFF. The CDR3 DNA follows: TGTGCCACCAGTGATTTCACGGGCGACCTCCATCTAGCGGCTAACACCGGGGAGCTGTTTTTT.

This clonotype was counted many times. The V gene is TRBV30, the J gene TRBJ2-3; the match to TRBD2 covers 7 bases. The V gene's germline CDR1 is GTSNPN and CDR2 SVGIG (reference sequence). J gave up 3 bases and V 0 bases, and 3 bases lay outside the gene matches. This CDR3 is 14 amino acids long. The CDR3 reads CAWSVAGVTDTQYF. CDR3 DNA sequence: TGTGCCTGGAGTGTGGCGGGAGTGACAGATACGCAGTATTTT.

This clonotype was picked up a small number of times. J is TRBJ1-1 and V is TRBV19; 8 nucleotides agree with TRBD1. This CDR3 is 13 amino acids long. Germline V gives CDR1 LNHDA, CDR2 SQIVND (reference sequence). The V gene end was trimmed by 4 bases and the J gene end by 6 bases; junction bases not matched to a gene: 4. The CDR3 nucleotides read TGTGCCAGTAGTACAGGGGGCAGCGCTGAAGCTTTCTTT. This sequence encodes CASSTGGSAEAFF.

This clonotype was seen many times. The J gene is TRBJ2-7, the V gene TRBV5-1; D may be TRBD2 (5 bases). Trimming pared 5 bases from V and 2 bases from J, leaving 8 bases between. The CDR3 consists of 12 residues. Germline V lookup: CDR1 SGHRS, CDR2 YFSETQ. The CDR3 DNA reads TGCGCCAGCAGTTCGGAGGCCTACGAGCAGTACTTC. Translated: CASSSEAYEQYF.

The sample holds many counts of this clonotype. V is TRBV27 and J is TRBJ2-2; D remains ambiguous. Between the trimmed V and J ends, which lost 5 bases and 7 bases, there was a span of 8 bases. Per the germline V gene, CDR1 is MNHEY and CDR2 is SMNVEV (reference sequence). CDR3 length: 12 residues. The CDR3 DNA reads as TGTGCCAGCAGTAAATTCGGCGGGGAGCTGTTTTTT. It yields the protein CASSKFGGELFF.

This clonotype was observed many times. J is TRBJ2-2 and V is TRBV3-1; TRBD1 matches at 10 bases. The CDR3 sequence is 16 residues long. CDR1 and CDR2 (germline): LGHDT, YNNKEL (reference sequence). V shed 6 bases, J shed 5 bases, and the junction held 9 bases outside the gene matches. CDR3: CASRLRQGARTGELFF. CDR3 nucleotides: TGTGCCAGCAGACTAAGACAGGGGGCCCGGACCGGGGAGCTGTTTTTT.

The table lists this clonotype with many counts. CDR3 sequence reads: CASSYVGLETQYF. CDR3 nucleotides: TGTGCCAGCAGTTACGTGGGCCTAGAGACCCAGTACTTC. V gene TRBV6-6 combines with J gene TRBJ2-5; D gene uncertain. CDR1 is MNHNY, CDR2 SVGAGI, per germline (reference sequence). This CDR3 is built from 13 residues. Between the trimmed V and J ends, which lost 2 bases and 4 bases, there was a span of 8 bases.